These T cell receptor beta chains were read from a single sample in a study of cytomegalovirus exposure and HLA in healthy donors. Clones were read by immunoSEQ multiplex PCR, and TCRdb kept only the in-frame ones, dropping some. The sample carries roughly 150,000 clones, more than 60% recorded once. Sequenced input: PBMCs. The source of these receptors is a man aged 30 to 45 in good health and CMV-seropositive. The CDR3 runs from the conserved cysteine through the conserved F or W. Fields, in order: V gene, CDR3 protein.

v_call: TRBV4-1
cdr3_aa: CASSQPPDAGGYEQYF

v_call: TRBV28
cdr3_aa: CASSLQTGLREYF

v_call: TRBV11-3
cdr3_aa: CASSLSQHTDTQYF

v_call: TRBV7-8
cdr3_aa: CASSPWTAYEQYF

v_call: TRBV6-1
cdr3_aa: CASSGSVEALNFVSYEQYF

v_call: TRBV2
cdr3_aa: CASSGGQGNLNTEAFF

v_call: TRBV5-8
cdr3_aa: CASSVRDSNSPLHF

v_call: TRBV7-3
cdr3_aa: CASSLRGGDAYEQYF

v_call: TRBV25-1
cdr3_aa: CASRTGDSREQYF

v_call: TRBV6-5
cdr3_aa: CASSWWTAGTEAFF

v_call: TRBV29-1
cdr3_aa: CSVASPDSLKLFF

v_call: TRBV27
cdr3_aa: CASSLFPPGGGFLQPQHF

v_call: TRBV5-4
cdr3_aa: CASSSQGISYEQYF

v_call: TRBV5-5
cdr3_aa: CASSLGSGAGEQYF

v_call: TRBV10-1
cdr3_aa: CASSSPSGSMNNEQFF

v_call: TRBV6-1
cdr3_aa: CASSAPTAYATNEKLFF

v_call: TRBV6-4
cdr3_aa: CASSDSSGSGANVLTF

v_call: TRBV19
cdr3_aa: CASSIFGGAGTF

v_call: TRBV7-9
cdr3_aa: CSSSLTGEPQHF

v_call: TRBV28
cdr3_aa: CASSLGGTAESF

v_call: TRBV5-6
cdr3_aa: CASSLPWTQAYEQYF

v_call: TRBV5-1
cdr3_aa: CASSFTGMSSYEQYF